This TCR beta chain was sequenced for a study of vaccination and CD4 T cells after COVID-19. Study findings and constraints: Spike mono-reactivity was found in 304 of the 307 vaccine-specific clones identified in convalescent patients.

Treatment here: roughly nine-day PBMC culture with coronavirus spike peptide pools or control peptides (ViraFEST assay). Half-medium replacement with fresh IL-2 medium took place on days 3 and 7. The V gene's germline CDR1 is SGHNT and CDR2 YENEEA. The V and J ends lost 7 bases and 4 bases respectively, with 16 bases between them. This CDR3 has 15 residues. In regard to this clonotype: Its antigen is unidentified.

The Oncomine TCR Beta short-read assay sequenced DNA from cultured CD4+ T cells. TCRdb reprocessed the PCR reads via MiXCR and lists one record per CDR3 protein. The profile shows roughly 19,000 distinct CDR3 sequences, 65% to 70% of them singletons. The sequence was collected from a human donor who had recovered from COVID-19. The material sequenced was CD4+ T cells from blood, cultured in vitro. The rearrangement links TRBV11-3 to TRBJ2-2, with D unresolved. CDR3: CASTLAASGTGELFF. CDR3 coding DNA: TGTGCCAGCACCCTGGCTGCCTCGGGCACCGGGGAGCTGTTTTTT.